Listed here is a single T cell receptor (beta chain). The sample is drawn from a study of blood T cell repertoires in COVID-19. Original data processing: Scientists estimated how many nucleated cells there were by amplifying reference gene primers. Profiling relied on immunoSEQ multiplex PCR, and the TCRdb table lists in-frame clones only, not all of them. The V and J calls and the clone size are those of that table, but D and trimming were determined from the DNA. The table includes over 90,000 clones, approximately 74% detected once. Germline V gene sequence: CDR1 GTSNPN, CDR2 SVGIG (reference sequence). Trimming cost V 3 bases and J 2 bases; bases outside gene matches: 10. The CDR3 length is 17 residues.

Sequencing was carried out using peripheral blood. This chain uses TRBV30 with TRBJ1-4; 9 bases agree with TRBD1. The source is a man aged 70-80 years with COVID-19, enrolled during active disease. CDR3 residues: CAWSYRGRVSTNEKLFF. The CDR3 coding sequence is TGTGCCTGGAGCTACAGGGGGCGGGTTTCGACTAATGAAAAACTGTTTTTT.